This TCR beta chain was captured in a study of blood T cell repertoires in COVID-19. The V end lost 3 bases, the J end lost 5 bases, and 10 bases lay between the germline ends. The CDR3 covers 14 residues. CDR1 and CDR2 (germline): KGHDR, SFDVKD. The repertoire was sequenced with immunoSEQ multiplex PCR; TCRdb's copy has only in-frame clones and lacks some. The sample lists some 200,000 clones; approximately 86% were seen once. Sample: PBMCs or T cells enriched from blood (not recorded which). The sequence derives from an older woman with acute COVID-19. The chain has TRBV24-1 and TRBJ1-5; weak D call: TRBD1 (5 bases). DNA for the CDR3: TGTGCCACCAGTGATACCCCGGGGGATCAGCCCCAGCATTTT. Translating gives CATSDTPGDQPQHF.